This T cell receptor beta chain derives from a study of cytomegalovirus exposure and HLA in healthy donors. Study conclusions and caveats: Per published accounts, TCR beta sequences correctly predicted the HLA-A and HLA-B alleles of most subjects.

The V gene lost 0 bases and the J gene lost 5 bases, with 8 bases spanning the gap. Germline V CDR1 and CDR2: GTSNPN, SVGIG (reference sequence). This CDR3 contains 13 residues. In this sample, this clone turned up many times. Its antigen is not identified. The PCR had 60 Vbeta and 13 Jbeta primers. Assay: immunoSEQ multiplex PCR; the TCRdb copy retains only in-frame clones and omits some. Among 65,000 to 80,000 clones listed, over 65% were seen once. Sequenced: PBMCs. This clonotype originated in a man between 40 and 49 years old in good health and CMV-seropositive. The chain is built from TRBV30 and TRBJ1-5; D is ambiguous. CDR3 sequence (DNA): TGTGCCTGGAGTGTAAACCGGTATCAGCCCCAGCATTTT. Encoded protein: CAWSVNRYQPQHF.